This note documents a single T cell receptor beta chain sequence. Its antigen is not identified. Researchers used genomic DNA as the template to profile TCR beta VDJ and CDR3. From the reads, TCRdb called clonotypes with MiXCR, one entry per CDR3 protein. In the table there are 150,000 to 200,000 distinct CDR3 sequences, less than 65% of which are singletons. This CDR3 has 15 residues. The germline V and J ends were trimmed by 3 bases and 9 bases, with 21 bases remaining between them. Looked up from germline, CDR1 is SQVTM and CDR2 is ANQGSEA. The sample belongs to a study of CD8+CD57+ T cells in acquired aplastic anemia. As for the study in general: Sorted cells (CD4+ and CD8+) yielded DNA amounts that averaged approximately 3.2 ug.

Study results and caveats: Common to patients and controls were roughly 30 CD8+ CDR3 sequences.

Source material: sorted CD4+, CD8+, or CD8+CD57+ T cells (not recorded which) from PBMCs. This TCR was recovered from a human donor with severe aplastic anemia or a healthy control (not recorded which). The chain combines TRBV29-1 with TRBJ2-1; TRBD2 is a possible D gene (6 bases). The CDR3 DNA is TGCAGCGTTGAGGGCTACCAGTGGGACTCGAGTGAGCAGTTCTTC. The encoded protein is CSVEGYQWDSSEQFF.